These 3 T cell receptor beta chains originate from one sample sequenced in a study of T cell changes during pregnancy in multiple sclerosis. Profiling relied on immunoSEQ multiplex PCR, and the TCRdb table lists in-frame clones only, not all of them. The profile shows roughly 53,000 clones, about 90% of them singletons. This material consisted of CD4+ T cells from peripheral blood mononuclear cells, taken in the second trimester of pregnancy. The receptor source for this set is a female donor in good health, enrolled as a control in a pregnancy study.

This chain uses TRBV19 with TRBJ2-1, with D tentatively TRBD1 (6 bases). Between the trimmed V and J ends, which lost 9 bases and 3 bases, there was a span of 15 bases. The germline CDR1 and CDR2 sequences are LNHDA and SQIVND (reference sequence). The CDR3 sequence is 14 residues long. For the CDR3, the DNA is TGTGCCAGCCTTAAGGGGGTTAACTACAATGAGCAGTTCTTC. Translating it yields CASLKGVNYNEQFF.

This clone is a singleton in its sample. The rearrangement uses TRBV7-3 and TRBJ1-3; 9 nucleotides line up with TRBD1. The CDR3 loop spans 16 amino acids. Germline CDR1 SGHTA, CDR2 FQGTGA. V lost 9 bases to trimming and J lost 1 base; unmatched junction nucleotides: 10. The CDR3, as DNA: TGTGCCAGGCGTCCCCGGGACAGGGTGTCTGGAAACACCATATATTTT. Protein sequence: CARRPRDRVSGNTIYF.

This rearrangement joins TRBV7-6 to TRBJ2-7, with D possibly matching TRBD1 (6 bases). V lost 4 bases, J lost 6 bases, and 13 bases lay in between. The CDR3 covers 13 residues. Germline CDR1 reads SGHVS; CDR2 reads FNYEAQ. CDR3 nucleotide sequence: TGTGCCAGCAGCTCAGAGACAGGTACCGAGCAGTACTTC. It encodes CASSSETGTEQYF.